These 6 T cell receptor beta chains share one sample of origin, sequenced in a study of cytomegalovirus exposure and HLA in healthy donors (TCRdb year 2017). Libraries came from the immunoSEQ multiplex PCR assay. For the multiplex PCR, a mixture combining 60 forward primers for TCR Vbeta segments and 13 reverse primers for TCR Jbeta segments was used. In its TCRdb copy, this immuneACCESS table keeps in-frame sequences only and misses some clones. Where compared with another copy, unresolved V genes explain less than half of these, and the others have no known cause. Present in this sample are 45,000 to 60,000 clones, roughly 73% of which were seen just once. The ten largest make up about 3% of the sample. Sequenced: PBMCs. These receptors all come from a man aged 18 to 29 in good health and CMV-seronegative.

The rearrangement joins TRBV20-1 to TRBJ1-1; D gene unclear. Trimming cost V 6 bases and J 8 bases, with 7 bases left between them. CDR3 length: 9 amino acids. The V gene's germline CDR1 is DFQATT and CDR2 SNEGSKA (reference sequence). The CDR3 spells CSAEVEAFF. The CDR3 nucleotides read TGCAGTGCCGAGGTCGAAGCTTTCTTT.

V gene TRBV29-1 combines with J gene TRBJ2-3; 9 positions agree with TRBD1. The ends lost 6 bases at V and 5 bases at J; junction bases unmatched: 12. This CDR3 has 15 amino acids. Looked up from germline, CDR1 is SQVTM and CDR2 is ANQGSEA. The CDR3 bases are TGCAGCGTGAAGGCTTGGGACAGGGAGCAAGATACGCAGTATTTT. Its protein is CSVKAWDREQDTQYF.

J is TRBJ2-3 and V is TRBV5-1; TRBD2 matches 14 bases. In germline, CDR1 is SGHRS, CDR2 YFSETQ. CDR3 length equals 19 residues. V gave up 3 bases and J gave up 0 bases; unmatched junction bases: 9. The CDR3 here is CASSSGLAGGLSSTDTQYF. The CDR3 region has the DNA TGCGCCAGCAGCTCCGGACTAGCGGGGGGATTGTCTAGCACAGATACGCAGTATTTT.

V gene TRBV20-1 combines with J gene TRBJ1-1, with unresolved D. The V gene lost 3 bases and the J gene lost 7 bases, with 6 bases spanning the gap. The germline CDR1 and CDR2 sequences are DFQATT and SNEGSKA (reference sequence). CDR3 length equals 10 residues. CDR3 bases: TGCAGTGCTAGTAAAATTGAAGCTTTCTTT. Protein sequence: CSASKIEAFF.

The chain carries TRBV6-6 and TRBJ2-7; no definite D call. The length of the CDR3 is 13 residues. V was pared by 7 bases and J by 7 bases, with 17 bases between. Per germline, CDR1 MNHNY and CDR2 SVGAGI (reference sequence). CDR3 region: CASNSWVAEEQYF. CDR3 DNA: TGTGCCAGCAACTCCTGGGTAGCCGAAGAGCAGTACTTC.

The V call is TRBV30, the J call TRBJ1-1; D is unclear. The CDR3 is 16 residues long. Trimming took off 0 bases at V and 3 bases at J, with 17 bases between the two ends. Germline CDR1 is GTSNPN and CDR2 is SVGIG (reference sequence). The CDR3 DNA is TGTGCCTGGAGTGTTTTCGGCGACAAGATCTACACTGAAGCTTTCTTT. It specifies CAWSVFGDKIYTEAFF.